Listed below are T cell receptor beta chains from one sample, sequenced in a study of blood T cell repertoires in COVID-19. The repertoire was sequenced with immunoSEQ multiplex PCR; TCRdb's copy has only in-frame clones and lacks some. The repertoire holds about 190,000 clones, with 83% as singletons. Sequencing was carried out using peripheral blood. Source of these receptors: a woman in her 40s with acute or convalescent COVID-19. The CDR3 runs from the conserved cysteine through the conserved F or W. Fields, in order: J gene, D gene, V gene, CDR3 protein, CDR3 DNA. A D gene is named only where the DNA matches it firmly.

J gene: TRBJ1-2; D gene: .; V gene: TRBV28; CDR3 protein: CASSLDSYGYTF; CDR3 DNA: TGTGCCAGCAGCCTGGACAGCTATGGCTACACCTTC
J gene: TRBJ2-2; D gene: TRBD2; V gene: TRBV27; CDR3 protein: CASSIAGPTGELFF; CDR3 DNA: TGTGCCAGCAGCATAGCGGGGCCCACCGGGGAGCTGTTTTTT
J gene: TRBJ2-2; D gene: .; V gene: TRBV14; CDR3 protein: CASSPGGTGELFF; CDR3 DNA: TGTGCCAGCAGCCCCGGGGGAACCGGGGAGCTGTTTTTT
J gene: TRBJ1-6; D gene: TRBD1; V gene: TRBV6-5; CDR3 protein: CASRSGTGNFVTLHF; CDR3 DNA: TGTGCCAGCAGGTCGGGGACAGGGAATTTCGTTACCCTCCACTTT
J gene: TRBJ2-7; D gene: TRBD2; V gene: TRBV6-5; CDR3 protein: CASSYSSGSFYEQYF; CDR3 DNA: TGTGCCAGCAGTTACTCTAGCGGGAGTTTCTACGAGCAGTACTTC
J gene: TRBJ2-5; D gene: .; V gene: TRBV5-1; CDR3 protein: CASSYDYQETQYF; CDR3 DNA: TGCGCCAGCAGCTACGACTACCAAGAGACCCAGTACTTC
J gene: TRBJ1-5; D gene: TRBD1; V gene: TRBV24-1; CDR3 protein: CATSSTGGDAAQHF; CDR3 DNA: TGTGCCACCAGTTCAACAGGGGGGGACGCAGCCCAGCATTTT
J gene: TRBJ2-5; D gene: .; V gene: TRBV4-1; CDR3 protein: CASSTAGVGQETQYF; CDR3 DNA: TGCGCCAGCAGCACGGCCGGGGTGGGCCAAGAGACCCAGTACTTC
J gene: TRBJ1-5; D gene: .; V gene: TRBV27; CDR3 protein: CASRFGQNQPQHF; CDR3 DNA: TGTGCCAGTCGTTTTGGACAGAATCAGCCCCAGCATTTT
J gene: TRBJ1-3; D gene: .; V gene: TRBV30; CDR3 protein: CAWTRSRGSTIYF; CDR3 DNA: TGTGCCTGGACACGGTCCCGGGGTAGCACCATATATTTT
J gene: TRBJ1-5; D gene: .; V gene: TRBV28; CDR3 protein: CASSHRGGDADF; CDR3 DNA: TGTGCCAGCAGTCACCGGGGGGGGGACGCGGATTTT
J gene: TRBJ1-5; D gene: .; V gene: TRBV27; CDR3 protein: CASSYAALRGNQPQHF; CDR3 DNA: TGTGCCAGCAGTTACGCGGCCCTACGGGGGAATCAGCCCCAGCATTTT
J gene: TRBJ1-6; D gene: .; V gene: TRBV7-3; CDR3 protein: CASSPNPQGDPLHF; CDR3 DNA: TGTGCCAGCAGCCCAAACCCCCAGGGCGACCCCCTCCACTTT
J gene: TRBJ1-5; D gene: TRBD1; V gene: TRBV3-1/TRBV3-2; CDR3 protein: CASSQGVTGGNQPQHF; CDR3 DNA: TGTGCCAGCAGCCAAGGTGTGACAGGGGGAAATCAGCCCCAGCATTTT
J gene: TRBJ1-6; D gene: .; V gene: TRBV3-1/TRBV3-2; CDR3 protein: CASSQIRGSPLHF; CDR3 DNA: TGTGCCAGCAGCCAAATTAGGGGATCACCCCTCCACTTT